The source of this T cell receptor (beta chain) is a study of cytomegalovirus exposure and HLA in healthy donors. PCR involved 60 Vbeta and 13 Jbeta primers. The assay was immunoSEQ multiplex PCR, and TCRdb's table has in-frame clones only and misses some. The table records around 130,000 clones, roughly 74% of them present only once. Germline loops: CDR1 LNHNV, CDR2 YYDKDF (reference sequence). The V end was cut by 0 bases, the J end by 5 bases, with 2 bases between. The CDR3 consists of 12 residues. The donors (healthy individuals) were bone marrow donors. This clone was detected a few times. This receptor was identified in a man aged 35 to 55 in good health and CMV-seropositive. This chain uses TRBV15 with TRBJ1-3; no definite D call. Sequenced: PBMCs. CDR3 region: CATSRDRNTIYF. The CDR3, as DNA: TGTGCCACCAGCAGAGATAGAAACACCATATATTTT.